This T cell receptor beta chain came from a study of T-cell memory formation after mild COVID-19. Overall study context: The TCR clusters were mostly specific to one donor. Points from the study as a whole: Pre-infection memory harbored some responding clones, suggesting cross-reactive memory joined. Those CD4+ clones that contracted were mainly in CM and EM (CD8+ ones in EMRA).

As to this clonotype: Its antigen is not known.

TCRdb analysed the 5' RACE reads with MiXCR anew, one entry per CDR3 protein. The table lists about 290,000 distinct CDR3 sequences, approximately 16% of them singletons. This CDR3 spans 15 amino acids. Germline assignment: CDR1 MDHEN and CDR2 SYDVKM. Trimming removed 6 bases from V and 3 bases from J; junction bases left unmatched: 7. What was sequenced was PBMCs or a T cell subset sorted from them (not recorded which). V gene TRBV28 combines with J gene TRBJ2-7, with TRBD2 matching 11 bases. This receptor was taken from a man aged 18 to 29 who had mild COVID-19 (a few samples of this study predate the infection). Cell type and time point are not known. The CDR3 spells CASSPTSGDLYEQYF. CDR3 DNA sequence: TGTGCCAGCAGCCCGACTAGCGGGGACCTCTACGAGCAGTACTTC. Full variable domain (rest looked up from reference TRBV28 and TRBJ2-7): DVKVTQSSRYLVKRTGEKVFLECVQDMDHENMFWYRQDPGLGLRLIYFSYDVKMKEKGDIPEGYSVSREKKERFSLILESASTNQTSMYLCASSPTSGDLYEQYFGPGTRLTVT.